This TCR beta chain was recorded in a study of shared clonotypes between healthy human individuals. Study as a whole: The composition of the donors was a couple of women and three men aged 18 to 49.

Study-level results: Even with large depth, rarefaction showed that sorted-subset sequencing was incomplete.

Deep-level assay runs were performed. Each sorted subset replicate got 200 ng genomic DNA, roughly 30,000 genomes. TCRdb's copy holds only in-frame clones and misses some; the assay was immunoSEQ multiplex PCR. The data hold just over 2,000,000 clones, with roughly 94% observed a single time. This clone is a singleton in its sample. Its target is unknown. The naive CD8 fraction comprised CD45RO-negative cells positively selected for CCR7 and excluded terminally differentiated effector memory CD45RA+ cells. The CDR3 extends over 15 amino acids. The chain has TRBV21-1 and TRBJ2-7. TRBV21-1 is shown as a pseudogene. Sequenced: naive CD8+ T cells sorted from blood. This receptor was obtained from a man between 18 and 35 years old in good health. The CDR3 sequence is CASSKGSTWGLHRYF. The CDR3 DNA sequence: TGTGCCAGCAGCAAAGGGTCAACGTGGGGGTTACACCGGTACTTC.